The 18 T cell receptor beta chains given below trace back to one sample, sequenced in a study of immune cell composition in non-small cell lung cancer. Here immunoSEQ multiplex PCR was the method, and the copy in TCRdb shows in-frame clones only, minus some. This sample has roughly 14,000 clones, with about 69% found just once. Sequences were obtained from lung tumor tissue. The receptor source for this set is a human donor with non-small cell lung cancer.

The CDR3 nucleotides are TGCAGTGCTAGAGATCTCGAGACCCAGTACTTC. Its protein is CSARDLETQYF. The chain employs TRBV20-1 and TRBJ2-5, with D hard to call. Between the trimmed V and J ends, which lost 0 bases and 5 bases, there was a span of 4 bases. From germline, CDR1 is DFQATT and CDR2 SNEGSKA (reference sequence). CDR3 length equals 11 residues.

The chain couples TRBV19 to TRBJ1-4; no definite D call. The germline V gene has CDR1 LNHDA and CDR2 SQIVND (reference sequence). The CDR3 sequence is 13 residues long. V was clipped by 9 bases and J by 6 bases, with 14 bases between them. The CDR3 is CASAFGHDEKLFF. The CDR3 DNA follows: TGTGCCAGCGCGTTTGGGCACGATGAAAAACTGTTTTTT.

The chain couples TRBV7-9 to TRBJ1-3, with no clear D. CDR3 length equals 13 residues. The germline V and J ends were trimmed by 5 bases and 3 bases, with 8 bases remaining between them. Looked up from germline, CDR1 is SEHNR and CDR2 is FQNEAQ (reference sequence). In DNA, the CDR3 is TGTGCCAGCAGCGAAACTCTTGGAAACACCATATATTTT. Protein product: CASSETLGNTIYF. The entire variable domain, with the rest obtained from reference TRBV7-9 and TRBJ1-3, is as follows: DTGVSQNPRHKITKRGQNVTFRCDPISEHNRLYWYRQTLGQGPEFLTYFQNEAQLEKSRLLSDRFSAERPKGSFSTLEIQRTEQGDSAMYLCASSETLGNTIYFGEGSWLTVV.

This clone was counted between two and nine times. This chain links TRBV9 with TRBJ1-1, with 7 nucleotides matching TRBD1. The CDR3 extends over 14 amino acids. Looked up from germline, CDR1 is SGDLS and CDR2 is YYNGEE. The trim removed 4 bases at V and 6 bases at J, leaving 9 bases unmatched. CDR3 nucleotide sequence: TGTGCCAGCAGCCCTCGACAGGGTTACTCTGAAGCTTTCTTT. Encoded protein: CASSPRQGYSEAFF.

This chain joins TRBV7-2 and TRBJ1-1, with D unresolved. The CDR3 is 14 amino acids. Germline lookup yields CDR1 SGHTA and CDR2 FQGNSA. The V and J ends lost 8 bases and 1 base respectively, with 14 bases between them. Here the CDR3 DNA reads TGTGCCAGCCACAACTTCGACACGAACACTGAAGCTTTCTTT. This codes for CASHNFDTNTEAFF.

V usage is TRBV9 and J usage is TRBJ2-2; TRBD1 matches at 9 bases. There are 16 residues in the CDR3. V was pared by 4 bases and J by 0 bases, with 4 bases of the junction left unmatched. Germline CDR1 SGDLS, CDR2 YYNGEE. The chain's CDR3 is CASSPRTGANTGELFF. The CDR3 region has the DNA TGTGCCAGCAGCCCCAGGACAGGGGCGAACACCGGGGAGCTGTTTTTT.

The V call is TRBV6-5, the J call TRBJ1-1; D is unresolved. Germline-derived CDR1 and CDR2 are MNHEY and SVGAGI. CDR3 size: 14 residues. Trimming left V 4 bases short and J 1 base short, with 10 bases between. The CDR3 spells CASSSRSGNTEAFF. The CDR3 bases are TGTGCCAGCAGTTCACGGTCGGGGAACACTGAAGCTTTCTTT.

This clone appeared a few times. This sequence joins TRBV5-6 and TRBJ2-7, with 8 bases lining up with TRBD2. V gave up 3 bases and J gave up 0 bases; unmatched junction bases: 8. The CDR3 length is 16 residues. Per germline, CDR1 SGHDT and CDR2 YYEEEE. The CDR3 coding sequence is TGTGCCAGCAGCTCCACGGCGGGGGGTAGCTCCTACGAGCAGTACTTC. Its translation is CASSSTAGGSSYEQYF.

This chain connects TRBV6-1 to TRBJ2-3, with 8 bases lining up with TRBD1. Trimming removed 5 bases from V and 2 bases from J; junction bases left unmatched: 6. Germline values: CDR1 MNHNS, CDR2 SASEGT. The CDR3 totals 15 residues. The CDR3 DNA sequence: TGTGCCAGCAGTCCCCAGGACAGGGACACAGATACGCAGTATTTT. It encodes CASSPQDRDTDTQYF.

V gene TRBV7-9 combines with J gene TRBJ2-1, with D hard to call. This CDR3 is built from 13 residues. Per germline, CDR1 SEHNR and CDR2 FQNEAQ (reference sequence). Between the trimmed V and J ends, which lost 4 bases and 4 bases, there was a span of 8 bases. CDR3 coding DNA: TGTGCCAGCAGCTCCTTTTCGTACAATGAGCAGTTCTTC. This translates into CASSSFSYNEQFF.

CDR3 DNA: TGTGCCAGCAGCTTGTTGGGTAGCGGGCTCTCCGGGGAGCTGTTTTTT. Protein: CASSLLGSGLSGELFF. The chain has TRBV5-6 and TRBJ2-2; 7 positions match TRBD2. Unmatched junction bases numbered 9, after V lost 1 base and J lost 6 bases. The germline V gene encodes CDR1 SGHDT and CDR2 YYEEEE. The CDR3 covers 16 residues.

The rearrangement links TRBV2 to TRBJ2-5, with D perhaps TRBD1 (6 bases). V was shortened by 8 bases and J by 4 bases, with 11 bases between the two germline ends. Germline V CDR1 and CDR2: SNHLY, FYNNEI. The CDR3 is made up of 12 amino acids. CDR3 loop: CASGNRAETQYF. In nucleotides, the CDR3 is TGTGCCAGCGGTAACAGGGCAGAGACCCAGTACTTC.

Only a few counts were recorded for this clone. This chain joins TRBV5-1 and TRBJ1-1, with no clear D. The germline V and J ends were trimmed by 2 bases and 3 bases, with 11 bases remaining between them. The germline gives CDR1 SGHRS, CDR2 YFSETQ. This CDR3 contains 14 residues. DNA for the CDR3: TGCGCCAGCAGCTTTTCCGGTCCTGACACTGAAGCTTTCTTT. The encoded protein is CASSFSGPDTEAFF.

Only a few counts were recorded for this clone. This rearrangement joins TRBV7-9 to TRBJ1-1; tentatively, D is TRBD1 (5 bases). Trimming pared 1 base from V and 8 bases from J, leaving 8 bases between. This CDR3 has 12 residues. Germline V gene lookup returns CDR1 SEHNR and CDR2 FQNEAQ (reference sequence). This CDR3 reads CASSLVGGEAFF. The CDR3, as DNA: TGTGCCAGCAGCTTAGTGGGGGGAGAAGCTTTCTTT.

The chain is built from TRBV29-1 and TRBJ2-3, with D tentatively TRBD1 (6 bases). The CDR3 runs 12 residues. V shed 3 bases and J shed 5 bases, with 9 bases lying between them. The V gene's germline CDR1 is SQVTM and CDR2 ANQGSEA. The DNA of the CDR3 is TGCAGCGTTGACTGGGGGCAAGATACGCAGTATTTT. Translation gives CSVDWGQDTQYF.

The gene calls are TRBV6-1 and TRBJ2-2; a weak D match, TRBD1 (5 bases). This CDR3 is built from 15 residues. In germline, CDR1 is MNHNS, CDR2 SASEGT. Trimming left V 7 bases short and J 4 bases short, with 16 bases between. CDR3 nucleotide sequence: TGTGCCAGCAACAGGCATATCCAAATCACCGGGGAGCTGTTTTTT. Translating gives CASNRHIQITGELFF.

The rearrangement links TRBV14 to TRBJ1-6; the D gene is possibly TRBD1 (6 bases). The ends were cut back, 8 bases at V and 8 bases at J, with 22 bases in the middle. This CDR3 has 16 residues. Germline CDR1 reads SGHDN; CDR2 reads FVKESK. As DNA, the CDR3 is TGTGCCAGCGGCGAATGGGGGCTAGGTGGTGATTCACCCCTCCACTTT. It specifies CASGEWGLGGDSPLHF.

The CDR3 DNA reads as TGTGCCAGTAGTATAGATATTGGAGAAACTAATGAAAAACTGTTTTTT. This translates into CASSIDIGETNEKLFF. The gene calls are TRBV19 and TRBJ1-4; unclear D gene. Germline lookup yields CDR1 LNHDA and CDR2 SQIVND (reference sequence). V was cut by 0 bases and J by 1 base, with 9 bases left in between. The CDR3 consists of 16 residues.